This TCR beta chain stems from a study of shared clonotypes between healthy human individuals. Profiled with immunoSEQ multiplex PCR; TCRdb holds only in-frame clones, not every one. The sample yields approximately 810,000 clones, roughly 92% seen once. This CDR3 contains 17 residues. V shed 1 base and J shed 4 bases, with 20 bases lying between them. Germline CDR1 is SQVTM and CDR2 is ANQGSEA. Naivety among CD8 cells was defined by CD45RO negativity and positive CCR7 selection, thereby excluding terminally differentiated effector memory CD45RA+ cells. Among the donors, all were Caucasian adults who lived in Nashville, Tennessee.

The sequenced sample was naive CD8+ T cells sorted from blood. The chain has TRBV29-1 and TRBJ2-1; possibly TRBD2 for D (6 bases). This sequence originates from a man in his thirties or forties in good health. In DNA form, the CDR3 reads TGCAGCGTTGAAGGGGTAGAGCGCGGGAAAAATTACAATGAGCAGTTCTTC. Its translation: CSVEGVERGKNYNEQFF.